A single T cell receptor beta chain is shown here with its context. This record comes from a study of PD-L1 blockade in urothelial cancer. Looking at the study overall: Starting around 2014, patients were given atezolizumab (1,200 mg intravenously every 3 weeks). Study patients had been treated with 0 to 3 previous chemotherapy regimens. The median number of T cells present in blood samples was some 140,000.

The CDR3 runs to 15 residues. CDR1 and CDR2 from the germline V gene are LNHDA and SQIVND (reference sequence). After removal of 3 bases from V and 7 bases from J, the junction contained 6 bases not matched to a gene. Assay: immunoSEQ multiplex PCR; the TCRdb copy retains only in-frame clones and omits some. The repertoire holds more than 35,000 clones, with 82% as singletons. The rearrangement links TRBV19 to TRBJ2-5; TRBD1 aligns across 12 bases. The receptor was derived from an older man with urothelial cancer. Sequenced material: PBMCs, taken around atezolizumab (anti-PD-L1) treatment. The CDR3 DNA follows: TGTGCCAGTAGTATGGGGACAGGGGGCGCGGGGACCCAGTACTTC. Its protein is CASSMGTGGAGTQYF.